The sequence of this TCR beta chain was determined in a study of cytomegalovirus exposure and HLA in healthy donors. General study findings and limits: Previously analyzed data showed that most TCR beta V segments were productive at a frequency of about 87% or about 30%. With later analysis, a missense DCLRE1C variant became linked to TCR beta V- and J-gene trimming.

Primers for the PCR totalled 60 Vbeta and 13 Jbeta. Using immunoSEQ multiplex PCR, the repertoire was profiled, and TCRdb retains in-frame clones only, with some absent. Of tens of thousands of clones in the sample, under 90% are singletons; the top ten hold about 3.8%. Remarks on this clone: The antigen is undetermined.

The V and J ends lost 3 bases and 2 bases, in that order; junction bases with no gene match: 6. Germline V CDR1 and CDR2: KGHSH, LQKENI. This CDR3 has 16 amino acids. This TCR came from a man between 50 and 59 years old in good health and CMV-seronegative. The V and J genes are TRBV18 and TRBJ1-1; 10 bases are shared with TRBD1. Sequencing was carried out using PBMCs. For the CDR3, the DNA is TGTGCCAGCTCACCCGGACAGGGGGGTTTTAACACTGAAGCTTTCTTT. It specifies CASSPGQGGFNTEAFF.